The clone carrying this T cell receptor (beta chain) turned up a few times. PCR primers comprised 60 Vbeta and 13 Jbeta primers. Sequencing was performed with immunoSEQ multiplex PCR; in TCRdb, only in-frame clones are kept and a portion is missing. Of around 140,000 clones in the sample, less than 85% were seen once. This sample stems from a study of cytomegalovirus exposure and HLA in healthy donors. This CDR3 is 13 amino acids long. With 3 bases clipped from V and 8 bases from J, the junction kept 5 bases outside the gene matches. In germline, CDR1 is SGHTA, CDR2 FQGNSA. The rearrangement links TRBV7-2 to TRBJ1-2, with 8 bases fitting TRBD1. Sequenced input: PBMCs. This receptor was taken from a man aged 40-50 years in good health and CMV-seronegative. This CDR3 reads CASSLARGHGYTF. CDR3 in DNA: TGTGCCAGCAGCTTGGCCAGGGGGCACGGCTACACCTTC.